The sequence of this T cell receptor beta chain was determined in a study of shared clonotypes between healthy human individuals. General study points: The study found about 5% of naive CD4 clonotypes shared across four donors. Among the subsets, naive ones generally showed larger estimated richness than memory ones.

As concerns this clone: Its antigen is undetermined.

Sequencing was performed with immunoSEQ multiplex PCR; in TCRdb, only in-frame clones are kept and a portion is missing. Of some 1.4 million clones listed, roughly 95% are singletons. Naive CD4+ cells were CD45RA-selected; the remaining cells were memory. Trimming took 0 bases from V and 5 from J; bases not matched to a gene: 3. Germline V gene data show CDR1 as SGDLS and CDR2 as YYNGEE. The CDR3 contains 14 residues. The source of this sequence is a man aged 30-40 years in good health. The V and J genes are TRBV9 and TRBJ2-3, with 7 bases that match TRBD2. Sequenced sample: naive CD4+ T cells sorted from blood. This sample's subset: CD45RA+ positively selected. CDR3 in DNA: TGTGCCAGCAGCGTAGATGCTAGCGGAGATACGCAGTATTTT. Its protein is CASSVDASGDTQYF.